The present entry profiles one T cell receptor beta chain with its context. Its antigen is not identified. Measured with immunoSEQ multiplex PCR; TCRdb has only the in-frame clones, and not every one. The profile shows 4,000 to 6,000 clones, about two thirds of them singletons. Germline V gene data show CDR1 as SGHAT and CDR2 as FQNNGV. V dropped 4 bases and J dropped 5 bases, with 11 bases sitting between them. CDR3 length: 14 residues. This record comes from a study of T cells after posttransplantation cyclophosphamide. Whole-study findings and limits: Later post-transplant blood repertoires were often dominated by donor CD8+ memory clones.

Peripheral blood was collected from the related graft donor on the marrow donation day. Sample: memory CD8+ T cells sorted from blood. The clonotype comes from a woman aged 60 to 75 in good health, CMV-negative, and a related stem cell transplant donor. The genes are TRBV11-2 and TRBJ2-2; D gene ambiguous. The CDR3 sequence is CASSSPGWTGELFF. The CDR3 nucleotides read TGTGCCAGCAGCTCGCCCGGGTGGACCGGGGAGCTGTTTTTT.